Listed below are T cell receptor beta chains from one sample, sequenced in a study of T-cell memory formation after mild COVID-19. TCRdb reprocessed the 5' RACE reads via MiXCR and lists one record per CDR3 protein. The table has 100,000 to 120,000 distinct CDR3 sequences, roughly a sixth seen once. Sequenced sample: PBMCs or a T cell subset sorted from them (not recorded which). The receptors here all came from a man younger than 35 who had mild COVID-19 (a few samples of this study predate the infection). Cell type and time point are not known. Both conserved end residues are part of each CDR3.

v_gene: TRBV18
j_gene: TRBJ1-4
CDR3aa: CASSPPGGNEKLFF

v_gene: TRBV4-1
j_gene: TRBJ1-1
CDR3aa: CASSQPTGGTEAFF

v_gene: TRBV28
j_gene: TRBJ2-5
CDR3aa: CASSPGTGRYGATQYF

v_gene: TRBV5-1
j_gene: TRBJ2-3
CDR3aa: CASSLALANEGDTQYF

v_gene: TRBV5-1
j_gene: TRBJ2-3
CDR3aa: CASTRGSTGTDTQYF

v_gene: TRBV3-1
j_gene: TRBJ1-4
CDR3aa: CASSQDLGEKLFF

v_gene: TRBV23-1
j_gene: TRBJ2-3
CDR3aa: CASSQSMGGRKDTQYF

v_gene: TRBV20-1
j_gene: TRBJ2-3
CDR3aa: CSASSGGAVNTQYF

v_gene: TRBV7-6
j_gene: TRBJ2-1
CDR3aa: CASSSGRGNNEQFF

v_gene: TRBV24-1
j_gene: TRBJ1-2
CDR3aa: CATSEEGHGYGYTF

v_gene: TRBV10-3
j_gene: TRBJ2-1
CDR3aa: CAIRDFNEQFF

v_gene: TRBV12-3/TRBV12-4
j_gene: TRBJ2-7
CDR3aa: CASTGTGSSYEQYF

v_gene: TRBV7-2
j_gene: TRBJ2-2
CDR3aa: CASSRQGSNTGELFF

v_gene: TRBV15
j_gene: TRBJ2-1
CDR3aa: CATSRGQHPNYNEQFF

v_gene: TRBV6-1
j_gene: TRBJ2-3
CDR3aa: CASSEGSTSGGTDTQYF

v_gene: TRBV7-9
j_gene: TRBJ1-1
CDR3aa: CASGVAGGTEAFF

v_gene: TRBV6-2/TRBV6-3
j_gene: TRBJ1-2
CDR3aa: CASSHGGSAYGYTF

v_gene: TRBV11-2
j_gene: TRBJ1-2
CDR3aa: CASGGQYGYTF

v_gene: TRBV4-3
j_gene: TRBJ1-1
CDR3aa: CASSQDLTTGREAFF

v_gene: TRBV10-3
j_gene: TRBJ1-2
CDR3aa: CAISVSGVGYTF

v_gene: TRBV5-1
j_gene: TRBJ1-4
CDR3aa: CASSSGLREKLFF

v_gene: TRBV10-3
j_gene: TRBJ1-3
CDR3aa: CAISGQGRNTIYF

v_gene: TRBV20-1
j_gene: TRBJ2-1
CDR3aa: CSATLAGGINEQFF

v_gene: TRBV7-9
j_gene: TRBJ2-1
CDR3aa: CASTLSGSNEQFF

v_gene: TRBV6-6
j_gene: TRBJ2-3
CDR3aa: CATRDLTSTDTQYF

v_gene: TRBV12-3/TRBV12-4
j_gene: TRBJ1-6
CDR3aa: CASSLGALNSPLHF

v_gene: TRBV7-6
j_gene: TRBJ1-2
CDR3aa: CASSLEPGYEGYTF

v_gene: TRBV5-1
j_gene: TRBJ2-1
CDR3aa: CASSSYRGNEQFF

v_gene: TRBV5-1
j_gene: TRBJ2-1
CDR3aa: CASSSGTSGVNEQFF

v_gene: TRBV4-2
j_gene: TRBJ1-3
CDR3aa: CASSQDRTRTGLYGNTIYF

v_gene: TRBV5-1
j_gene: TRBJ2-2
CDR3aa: CASQRTGGTGELFF

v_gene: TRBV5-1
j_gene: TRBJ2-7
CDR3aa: CASSFGGGHSYEQYF

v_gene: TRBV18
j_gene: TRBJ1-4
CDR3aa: CASSPRTVTNEKLFF

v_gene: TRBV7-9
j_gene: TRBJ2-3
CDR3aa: CASLGRSDTQYF

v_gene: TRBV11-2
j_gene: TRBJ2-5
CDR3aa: CASSATSGGAWETQYF